This entry concerns a single TCR beta chain. This clonotype came up many times. Its specific antigen is unknown. Qualities for individual bases were not recorded, and no much larger clone is one base off. The library was prepared using 3' RACE. TCR libraries were constructed from RNA with a 3' RACE protocol that used unique molecular identifiers to correct for PCR amplification bias. Up to 12 amplicon libraries were pooled and sequenced on an Illumina MiSeq with v2 2x250 paired-end chemistry. Under the source paper's analysis protocol: Reads were processed with Decombinator to assign V and J genes and CDR3, with barcode-based error and PCR bias correction. Repertoires were subsampled to equal depth before Gini coefficients were calculated with the R ineq package. GLIPH, Hamming distance and a shared triplet metric were used to assess CDR3 similarity. TCRdb reran the public reads through fastp at Q25 and MiXCR, keeping productive beta chains. Rows with a matching CDR3 protein are joined into one entry that keeps the most common DNA and genes. TCRdb assigned the V and J calls; the authors' analysis was not used. The sample table lists about 89,000 distinct CDR3 sequences, 5.5% to 8.5% of them with a count of one. The top ten clones comprise 1% to 1.3% of the sample.

The data stem from a study of HIV-infected children after antiretroviral therapy interruption (dated by TCRdb to about 2019). In the study overall: Eight children were included: four on planned treatment interruption and four on continuous treatment, all with CD4+ count above 500 and viral load below 50 copies/ml. A median age of about 9.5 years was recorded in the interruption group, and a median age of 8 years was recorded in the continuous treatment group. Most participating children had recorded exposure to EBV and CMV. Samples from the interruption arm were taken at week 0, at week 12, at the end of interruption (week 24 or 48), and about 3 years after the study ended. For the continuous-treatment arm, samples from the corresponding weeks 0, 48 and 150 were analyzed. Alongside thymic output measurements, TCR repertoires of children on planned treatment interruption were compared with TCR repertoires of children on continuous antiretroviral treatment.

Overall study results and their limits: In naive CD4+ repertoires of PTI patients, CDR3 sharing between time points fell after interruption began; many sequences were shared between end of interruption and 3 years later. The sorted CD45RA+ naive cells might contain minor non-naive CD45RA+ populations, such as EMRA or stem memory cells. The low number of patients is regarded as a limitation, and the data should be interpreted with caution. The naive CD4+ Gini coefficient rose by the end of treatment interruption, suggesting clonal expansion, and returned to baseline by 3 years.

For CDR1 and CDR2, the germline V gene (reference sequence) lists SGHNT and YYREEE. V is shortened by 1 base, J by 3 bases, and the region joining them spans 8 bases. The CDR3 measures 13 amino acids from cysteine to phenylalanine. Just the 39-base CDR3 DNA is kept, in frame starting at base 1. Taken with the paper, the label for treatment or condition translates to: PENTA 11 planned treatment interruption arm or continuous ART arm. The participants, all children from the United Kingdom aged 2 to 15 years, had been on at least three-drug ART for a minimum of 24 weeks. Cryopreserved PBMCs containing at least 5 million viable cells were required, and a handful of candidate patients were excluded because of low viable PBMC yield. Using a FACSAria III cell sorter, naive CD4+ CD45RA+ CD45RO- T cells were FACS-sorted out of thawed PBMCs. The sorted cells were fixed, and RNA was then extracted with the RNeasy FFPE kit and afterward with the RNeasy Micro kit.

Sequenced here: CD45RA+ CD4+ T cells from PBMCs, pooled from several time points, sampled from a donor given antiretroviral therapy, either interrupted or continuous. The meaning of the sample's cell subset or site label: naive CD4+ CD45RA+ CD45RO- T cells. The receptor was derived from a pool of human donors with HIV. The V gene is TRBV5-4 and the J gene is TRBJ2-7; perhaps TRBD1 is the D gene, with 6 bases matching. The CDR3 region reads CASSLRGSYEQYF. The nucleotide sequence reads as follows: TGTGCCAGCAGCTTGAGGGGGAGCTACGAGCAGTACTTC.